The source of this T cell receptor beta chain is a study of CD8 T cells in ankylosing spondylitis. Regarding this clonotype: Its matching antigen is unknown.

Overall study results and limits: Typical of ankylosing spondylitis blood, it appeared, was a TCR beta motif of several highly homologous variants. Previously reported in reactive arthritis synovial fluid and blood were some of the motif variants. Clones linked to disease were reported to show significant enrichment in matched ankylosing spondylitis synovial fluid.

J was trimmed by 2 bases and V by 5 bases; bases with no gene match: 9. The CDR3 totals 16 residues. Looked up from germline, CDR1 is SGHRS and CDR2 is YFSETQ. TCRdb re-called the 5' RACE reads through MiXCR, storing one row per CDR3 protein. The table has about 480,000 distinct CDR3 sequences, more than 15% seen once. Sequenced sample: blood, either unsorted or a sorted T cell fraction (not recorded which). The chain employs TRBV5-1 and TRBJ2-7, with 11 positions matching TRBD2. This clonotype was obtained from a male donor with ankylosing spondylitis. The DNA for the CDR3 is TGCGCCAGCAGTTCTTCCCTAGCGGGGGGACCCTACGAGCAGTACTTC. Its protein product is CASSSSLAGGPYEQYF.